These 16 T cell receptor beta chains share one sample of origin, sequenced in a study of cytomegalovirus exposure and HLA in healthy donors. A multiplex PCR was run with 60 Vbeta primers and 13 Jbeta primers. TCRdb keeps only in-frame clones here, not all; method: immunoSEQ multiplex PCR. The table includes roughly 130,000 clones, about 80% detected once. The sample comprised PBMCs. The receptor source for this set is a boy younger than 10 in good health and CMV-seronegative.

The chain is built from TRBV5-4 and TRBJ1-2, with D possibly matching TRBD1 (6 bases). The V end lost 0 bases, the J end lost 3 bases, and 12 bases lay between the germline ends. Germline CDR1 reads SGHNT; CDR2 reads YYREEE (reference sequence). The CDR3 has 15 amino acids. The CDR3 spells CASSLAQGSHYGYTF. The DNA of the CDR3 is TGTGCCAGCAGCTTGGCTCAGGGGTCACACTATGGCTACACCTTC.

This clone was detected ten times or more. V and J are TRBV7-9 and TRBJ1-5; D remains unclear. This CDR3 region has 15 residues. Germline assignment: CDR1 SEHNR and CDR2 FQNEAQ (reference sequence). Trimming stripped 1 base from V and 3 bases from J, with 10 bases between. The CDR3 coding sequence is TGTGCCAGCAGCTTAGATGAGGGTCTCAATCAGCCCCAGCATTTT. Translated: CASSLDEGLNQPQHF. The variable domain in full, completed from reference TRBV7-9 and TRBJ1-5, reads DTGVSQNPRHKITKRGQNVTFRCDPISEHNRLYWYRQTLGQGPEFLTYFQNEAQLEKSRLLSDRFSAERPKGSFSTLEIQRTEQGDSAMYLCASSLDEGLNQPQHFGDGTRLSIL.

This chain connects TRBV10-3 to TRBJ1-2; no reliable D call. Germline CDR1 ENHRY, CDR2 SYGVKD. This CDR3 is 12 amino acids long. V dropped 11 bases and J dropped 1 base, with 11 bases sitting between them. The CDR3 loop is CAAWSNNYGYTF. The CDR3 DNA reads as TGTGCCGCTTGGAGTAATAACTATGGCTACACCTTC.

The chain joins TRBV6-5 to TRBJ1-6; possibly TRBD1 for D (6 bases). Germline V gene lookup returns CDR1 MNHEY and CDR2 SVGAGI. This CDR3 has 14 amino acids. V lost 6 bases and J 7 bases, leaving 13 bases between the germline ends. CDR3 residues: CASRPGHLNSPLHF. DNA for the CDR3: TGTGCCAGCAGACCGGGACACCTCAATTCACCCCTCCACTTT.

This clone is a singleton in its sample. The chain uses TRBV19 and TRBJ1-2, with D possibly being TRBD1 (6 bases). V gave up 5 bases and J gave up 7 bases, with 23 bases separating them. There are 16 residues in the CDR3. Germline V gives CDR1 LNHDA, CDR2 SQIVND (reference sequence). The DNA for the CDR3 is TGTGCCAGTAGTGAATCCATCCGAGGGGGATTGGGTGGCTACACCTTC. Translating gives CASSESIRGGLGGYTF. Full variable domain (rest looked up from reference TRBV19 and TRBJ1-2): DGGITQSPKYLFRKEGQNVTLSCEQNLNHDAMYWYRQDPGQGLRLIYYSQIVNDFQKGDIAEGYSVSREKKESFPLTVTSAQKNPTAFYLCASSESIRGGLGGYTFGSGTRLTVV.

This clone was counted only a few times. This chain's CDR3 is CASSQDRASWGGTETQYF. The CDR3 region has the DNA TGCGCCAGCAGCCAAGATAGGGCTAGCTGGGGAGGTACGGAGACCCAGTACTTC. The chain has TRBV4-1 and TRBJ2-5, with a possible D match to TRBD2 (6 bases). V was cut by 0 bases and J by 5 bases, with 22 bases left in between. Per the germline V gene, CDR1 is MGHRA and CDR2 is YSYEKL. The CDR3 covers 18 residues.

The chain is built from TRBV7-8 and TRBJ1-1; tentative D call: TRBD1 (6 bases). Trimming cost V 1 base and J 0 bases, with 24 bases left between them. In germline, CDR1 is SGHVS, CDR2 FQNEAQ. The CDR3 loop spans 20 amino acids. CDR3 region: CASSLVWGSDRFDMNTEAFF. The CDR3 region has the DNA TGTGCCAGCAGCTTAGTTTGGGGGAGCGACAGGTTCGACATGAACACTGAAGCTTTCTTT.

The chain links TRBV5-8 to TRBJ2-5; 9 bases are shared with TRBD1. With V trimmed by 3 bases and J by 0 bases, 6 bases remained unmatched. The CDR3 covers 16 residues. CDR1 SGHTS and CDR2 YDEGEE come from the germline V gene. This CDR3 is CASSSGGTGYQETQYF. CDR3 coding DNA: TGTGCCAGCAGCTCCGGGGGGACAGGGTACCAAGAGACCCAGTACTTC.

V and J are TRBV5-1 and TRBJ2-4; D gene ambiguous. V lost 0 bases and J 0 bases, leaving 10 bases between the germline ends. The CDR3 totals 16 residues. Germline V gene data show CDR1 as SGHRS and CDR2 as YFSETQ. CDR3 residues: CASSLEPRLAKNIQYF. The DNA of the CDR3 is TGCGCCAGCAGCTTGGAACCTAGATTAGCCAAAAACATTCAGTACTTC.

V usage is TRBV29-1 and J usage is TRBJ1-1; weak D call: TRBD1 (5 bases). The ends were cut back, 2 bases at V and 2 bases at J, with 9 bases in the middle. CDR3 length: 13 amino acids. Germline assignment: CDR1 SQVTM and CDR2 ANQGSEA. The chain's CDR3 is CSVERGLNTEAFF. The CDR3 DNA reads TGCAGCGTTGAAAGGGGACTAAACACTGAAGCTTTCTTT.

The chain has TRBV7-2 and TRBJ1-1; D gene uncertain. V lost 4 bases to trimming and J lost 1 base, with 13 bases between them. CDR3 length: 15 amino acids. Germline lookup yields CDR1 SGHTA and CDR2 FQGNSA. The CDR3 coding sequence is TGTGCCAGCAGCTCCTCCCCCTCGGGGAACACTGAAGCTTTCTTT. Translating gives CASSSSPSGNTEAFF.

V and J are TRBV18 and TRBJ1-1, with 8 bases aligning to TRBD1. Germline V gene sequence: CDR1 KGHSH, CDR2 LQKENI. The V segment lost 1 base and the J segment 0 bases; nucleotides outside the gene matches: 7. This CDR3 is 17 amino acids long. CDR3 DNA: TGTGCCAGCTCACCACTGGGACAGGTACTAATGAACACTGAAGCTTTCTTT. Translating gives CASSPLGQVLMNTEAFF.

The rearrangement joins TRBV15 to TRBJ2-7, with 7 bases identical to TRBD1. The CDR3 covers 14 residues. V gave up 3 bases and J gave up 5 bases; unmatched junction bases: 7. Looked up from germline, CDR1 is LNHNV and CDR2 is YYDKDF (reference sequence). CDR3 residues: CATSSADRVNEQYF. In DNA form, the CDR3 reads TGTGCCACCAGCAGCGCAGACAGGGTGAACGAGCAGTACTTC.

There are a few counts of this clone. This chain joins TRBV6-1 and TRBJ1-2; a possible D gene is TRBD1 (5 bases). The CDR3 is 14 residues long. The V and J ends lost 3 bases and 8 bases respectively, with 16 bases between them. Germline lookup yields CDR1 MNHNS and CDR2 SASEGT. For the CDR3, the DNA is TGTGCCAGCAGTGAGGGTACTGGGGCGCCCGGCTACACCTTC. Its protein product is CASSEGTGAPGYTF.

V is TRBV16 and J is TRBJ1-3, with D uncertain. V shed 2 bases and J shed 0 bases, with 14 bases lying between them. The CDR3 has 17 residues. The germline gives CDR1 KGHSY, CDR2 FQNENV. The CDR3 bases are TGTGCCAGCAGCCAAGGCCGTGCGAGGGACTCTGGAAACACCATATATTTT. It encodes CASSQGRARDSGNTIYF. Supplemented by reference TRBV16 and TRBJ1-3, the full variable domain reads GEEVAQTPKHLVRGEGQKAKLYCAPIKGHSYVFWYQQVLKNEFKFLISFQNENVFDETGMPKERFSAKCLPNSPCSLEIQATKLEDSAVYFCASSQGRARDSGNTIYFGEGSWLTVV.

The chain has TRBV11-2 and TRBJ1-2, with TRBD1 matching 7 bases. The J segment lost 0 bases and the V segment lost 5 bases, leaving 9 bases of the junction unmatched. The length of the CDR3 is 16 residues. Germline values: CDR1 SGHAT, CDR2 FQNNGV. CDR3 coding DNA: TGTGCCAGCAGCCTTGAGGGACAGAATTCTAACTATGGCTACACCTTC. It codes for CASSLEGQNSNYGYTF.